This entry concerns a single T cell receptor beta chain. Its antigen is unknown. V trimming: 5 bases; J trimming: 10 bases; junction bases outside the gene matches: 4. The germline CDR1 and CDR2 sequences are SGHVS and FQNEAQ. This CDR3 has 12 residues. The data originate from a study of cytomegalovirus exposure and HLA in healthy donors. Study findings and constraints: According to the study, approximately 150 TCR beta chains were cytomegalovirus-associated.

PCR involved 60 Vbeta and 13 Jbeta primers. Sequencing used immunoSEQ multiplex PCR; TCRdb keeps in-frame clones, though not all of them. The sample shows approximately 100,000 clones, 86% of them seen only once. The origin of this receptor is a man aged 25 to 40 in good health and CMV-seropositive. The J gene is TRBJ2-1, the V gene TRBV7-8; 8 nucleotides align to TRBD2. Sequencing was carried out using PBMCs. The CDR3 nucleotides are TGTGCCAGCAGCGCGCGGGAGGCGGAGCAGTTCTTC. Protein product: CASSAREAEQFF.